A single sample gave rise to the 28 T cell receptor beta chains below, sequenced in a study of cytomegalovirus exposure and HLA in healthy donors (dated by TCRdb to 2016 to 2017). The method was the immunoSEQ multiplex PCR assay. The multiplex PCR relied on a mix of 60 forward primers for TCR Vbeta segments and 13 reverse primers for TCR Jbeta segments. TCRdb's version of the immuneACCESS table is confined to in-frame rearrangements and falls short of the full clone set. An unresolved V gene accounts for under half of the shortfall where checked; the remainder is of unknown origin. The sample yields about 130,000 clones; around 80% were counted once. The ten largest clones take up 1.5% of the sample. Input material: PBMCs. Receptor source: a female donor in good health and CMV-seronegative.

The chain employs TRBV28 and TRBJ1-2, with a weak D call TRBD1 (6 bases). Deletions cut 6 bases from V and 4 bases from J, with 18 bases between. The CDR3 is 15 amino acids. Per the germline V gene, CDR1 is MDHEN and CDR2 is SYDVKM. The CDR3 loop reads CASSPSRGLGYGYTF. CDR3 nucleotide sequence: TGTGCCAGCAGCCCCTCTAGGGGGTTAGGCTATGGCTACACCTTC.

The DNA of the CDR3 is TGCGCCAGCAGCTTGATTGGCACCAACACTGAAGCTTTCTTT. This translates into CASSLIGTNTEAFF. J is TRBJ1-1 and V is TRBV5-1, with D uncertain. The CDR3 extends over 14 amino acids. The germline V gene has CDR1 SGHRS and CDR2 YFSETQ. Between the trimmed V and J ends, which lost 1 base and 2 bases, there was a span of 9 bases.

The CDR3 nucleotides read TGCAGCGTCAAGACGGGACAGGCCTTTGGTGGTGAGCAGTTCTTC. Its protein is CSVKTGQAFGGEQFF. J is TRBJ2-1 and V is TRBV29-1, with TRBD1 matching over 8 bases. J gave up 9 bases and V 6 bases, and 16 bases lay outside the gene matches. Germline-derived CDR1 and CDR2 are SQVTM and ANQGSEA. CDR3 length: 15 residues.

V usage is TRBV7-2 and J usage is TRBJ2-3; the match to TRBD2 covers 7 bases. The CDR3 covers 16 residues. In germline, CDR1 is SGHTA, CDR2 FQGNSA. V shed 1 base, J shed 4 bases, and the junction held 8 bases outside the gene matches. Here the CDR3 reads CASSLVWGGVADTQYF. Written as DNA, the CDR3 is TGTGCCAGCAGCTTAGTCTGGGGGGGGGTGGCAGATACGCAGTATTTT.

V is TRBV6-1 and J is TRBJ1-1; 7 bases fit TRBD1. J was trimmed by 1 base and V by 4 bases; bases with no gene match: 3. Germline CDR1 is MNHNS and CDR2 is SASEGT. CDR3 length: 14 residues. This chain's CDR3 is CASSGDRWNTEAFF. In DNA, the CDR3 is TGTGCCAGCAGTGGGGACAGATGGAACACTGAAGCTTTCTTT.

This chain links TRBV7-2 with TRBJ1-1; 7 positions agree with TRBD1. This CDR3 region has 12 residues. V was pared by 5 bases and J by 11 bases, with 8 bases of the junction left unmatched. Germline V gene lookup returns CDR1 SGHTA and CDR2 FQGNSA. In nucleotides, the CDR3 is TGTGCCAGCAGCCCATACAGGGGACGGGCTTTCTTT. Its protein product is CASSPYRGRAFF.

The CDR3 bases are TGTGCCAGCAGCTTAGATCCCCTCTCCTACAATGAGCAGTTCTTC. Translated: CASSLDPLSYNEQFF. The chain has TRBV11-2 and TRBJ2-1; no firm D call. CDR1 and CDR2 (germline): SGHAT, FQNNGV. The V end was cut by 0 bases, the J end by 0 bases, with 6 bases between. The length of the CDR3 is 15 residues.

The chain employs TRBV7-2 and TRBJ2-3; TRBD2 agrees at 12 bases. This CDR3 has 17 residues. J lost 2 bases, V lost 1 base, and 4 bases had no gene match. In germline, CDR1 is SGHTA, CDR2 FQGNSA. CDR3 amino acids: CASSLVASGRVTDTQYF. Here the CDR3 DNA reads TGTGCCAGCAGCTTAGTGGCTAGCGGGAGGGTCACAGATACGCAGTATTTT.

V gene TRBV7-2 combines with J gene TRBJ2-1; tentatively, D is TRBD2 (6 bases). Trimming took off 5 bases at V and 0 bases at J, with 14 bases between the two ends. CDR3 length: 16 amino acids. Germline V gene lookup returns CDR1 SGHTA and CDR2 FQGNSA. The CDR3 region has the DNA TGTGCCAGCAGCCCCGAGCGGGCCCGCTCCTACAATGAGCAGTTCTTC. It translates to CASSPERARSYNEQFF.

DNA for the CDR3: TGTGCCACCAGCGCCCCGACTAGCGGAAAATACAATGAGCAGTTCTTC. Its protein product is CATSAPTSGKYNEQFF. The rearrangement joins TRBV15 to TRBJ2-1; 9 bases are shared with TRBD2. Germline V gene data show CDR1 as LNHNV and CDR2 as YYDKDF (reference sequence). Trimming at V came to 5 bases and at J to 4 bases, leaving 9 bases not matched to a gene. The CDR3 loop spans 16 amino acids.

The chain joins TRBV7-2 to TRBJ2-7; 9 nucleotides match TRBD2. This CDR3 is built from 15 residues. From germline, CDR1 is SGHTA and CDR2 FQGNSA. V was pared by 5 bases and J by 2 bases, with 7 bases of the junction left unmatched. The CDR3 here is CASSTRLAVPYEQYF. In nucleotides, the CDR3 is TGTGCCAGCAGCACACGACTAGCGGTTCCCTACGAGCAGTACTTC. Looking up the rest from reference TRBV7-2 and TRBJ2-7 gives the full variable domain: GAGVSQSPSNKVTEKGKDVELRCDPISGHTALYWYRQSLGQGLEFLIYFQGNSAPDKSGLPSDRFSAERTGGSVSTLTIQRTQQEDSAVYLCASSTRLAVPYEQYFGPGTRLTVT.

The chain has TRBV5-1 and TRBJ2-1; 15 bases align to TRBD2. This CDR3 comprises 19 residues. The V gene's germline CDR1 is SGHRS and CDR2 YFSETQ. J was trimmed by 4 bases and V by 0 bases; bases with no gene match: 8. The CDR3 reads CASSLEPGTSGRRYNEQFF. The CDR3 region has the DNA TGCGCCAGCAGCTTGGAACCCGGGACTAGCGGGAGGAGGTACAATGAGCAGTTCTTC.

V is TRBV6-5 and J is TRBJ1-1, with 7 bases fitting TRBD1. J lost 6 bases, V lost 4 bases, and 5 bases had no gene match. The CDR3 totals 13 residues. Germline V gene data show CDR1 as MNHEY and CDR2 as SVGAGI. The CDR3 loop is CASSFGQVPEAFF. The CDR3 nucleotides read TGTGCCAGCAGTTTCGGACAGGTTCCTGAAGCTTTCTTT.

The V call is TRBV27, the J call TRBJ2-7; TRBD2 aligns across 8 bases. Germline V lookup: CDR1 MNHEY, CDR2 SMNVEV (reference sequence). Unmatched junction bases numbered 2, after V lost 5 bases and J lost 2 bases. The CDR3 covers 13 residues. CDR3 sequence (DNA): TGTGCCAGCAGTCCGCGGGGGGCCTACGAGCAGTACTTC. It is translated as CASSPRGAYEQYF.

This rearrangement joins TRBV5-4 to TRBJ1-2; D gene unclear. V lost 3 bases, J lost 6 bases, and 15 bases lay in between. The CDR3 is made up of 14 amino acids. CDR1 and CDR2 (germline): SGHNT, YYREEE (reference sequence). Here the CDR3 DNA reads TGTGCCAGCAGCTCCCGGACGAAGCGGGATGGCTACACCTTC. Amino acids: CASSSRTKRDGYTF.

The chain carries TRBV4-3 and TRBJ2-5; TRBD1 matches at 9 bases. Germline assignment: CDR1 LGHNA and CDR2 YSLEER. J gave up 5 bases and V 0 bases, and 7 bases lay outside the gene matches. This CDR3 has 16 residues. Written as DNA, the CDR3 is TGCGCCAGCAGCCAAGAACACAGGGGGCGTGGGGAGACCCAGTACTTC. This gives the protein CASSQEHRGRGETQYF.

The rearrangement uses TRBV19 and TRBJ1-5, with D possibly being TRBD1 (5 bases). The germline gives CDR1 LNHDA, CDR2 SQIVND (reference sequence). V was cut by 5 bases and J by 4 bases, with 12 bases left in between. The CDR3 is made up of 14 amino acids. CDR3 in DNA: TGTGCCAGTAGTCGGCAGGGTGAGAATCAGCCCCAGCATTTT. Translation gives CASSRQGENQPQHF. Filled out from reference TRBV19 and TRBJ1-5, the complete variable domain reads DGGITQSPKYLFRKEGQNVTLSCEQNLNHDAMYWYRQDPGQGLRLIYYSQIVNDFQKGDIAEGYSVSREKKESFPLTVTSAQKNPTAFYLCASSRQGENQPQHFGDGTRLSIL.

The rearrangement uses TRBV7-2 and TRBJ2-7; D is undetermined. The CDR3 is 13 residues long. V lost 3 bases and J 3 bases, leaving 9 bases between the germline ends. Germline V CDR1 and CDR2: SGHTA, FQGNSA. The CDR3 is CASSFSRSYEQYF. CDR3 sequence (DNA): TGTGCCAGCAGCTTCTCTAGGAGCTACGAGCAGTACTTC.

The chain links TRBV6-5 to TRBJ2-5; tentatively, D is TRBD2 (5 bases). The J call could be wrong; TRBJ2-7 is a better fit for the DNA end. This CDR3 contains 14 residues. Germline CDR1 MNHEY, CDR2 SVGAGI. The CDR3 loop reads CASSNTGGLYEQYF. The CDR3 DNA reads TGTGCCAGCAGTAATACCGGAGGCCTCTACGAGCAGTACTTC.

This clone has just a few counts. This CDR3 reads CASRDIQGGFSEAFF. The CDR3 DNA follows: TGTGCCAGCAGGGACATTCAAGGGGGATTTTCTGAAGCTTTCTTT. The V gene is TRBV2, the J gene TRBJ1-1; possibly TRBD1 for D (6 bases). This CDR3 contains 15 residues. Germline lookup yields CDR1 SNHLY and CDR2 FYNNEI. Trimming took 6 bases from V and 6 from J, leaving 20 bases between them. Full variable domain (rest looked up from reference TRBV2 and TRBJ1-1): EPEVTQTPSHQVTQMGQEVILRCVPISNHLYFYWYRQILGQKVEFLVSFYNNEISEKSEIFDDQFSVERPDGSNFTLKIRSTKLEDSAMYFCASRDIQGGFSEAFFGQGTRLTVV.

This chain connects TRBV29-1 to TRBJ2-1, with D unclear. V was trimmed by 3 bases and J by 4 bases, leaving 7 bases between them. The CDR3 extends over 12 amino acids. CDR1 and CDR2 (germline): SQVTM, ANQGSEA. For the CDR3, the DNA is TGCAGCGTTGATTCCGGGTACAATGAGCAGTTCTTC. Protein sequence: CSVDSGYNEQFF.

The V call is TRBV6-5, the J call TRBJ1-4, with D possibly being TRBD1 (6 bases). The CDR3 spans 15 residues. Looked up from germline, CDR1 is MNHEY and CDR2 is SVGAGI. Trimming stripped 2 bases from V and 5 bases from J, with 12 bases between. The CDR3 DNA follows: TGTGCCAGCAGTTACATGAGGGGGGGAAATGAAAAACTGTTTTTT. Translating it yields CASSYMRGGNEKLFF.

This sequence joins TRBV10-3 and TRBJ1-2; tentatively, D is TRBD1 (5 bases). Germline V lookup: CDR1 ENHRY, CDR2 SYGVKD. Deletions cut 0 bases from V and 6 bases from J, with 8 bases between. The CDR3 extends over 13 amino acids. The CDR3 nucleotides are TGTGCCATCAGTGAGTCGTCCAGGGATGGCTACACCTTC. Residues: CAISESSRDGYTF.

The chain couples TRBV6-5 to TRBJ1-3, with D unresolved. CDR3 size: 11 residues. Germline-derived CDR1 and CDR2 are MNHEY and SVGAGI. The V and J ends lost 11 bases and 1 base respectively, with 6 bases between them. The CDR3 spells CAALSGNTIYF. DNA for the CDR3: TGTGCCGCCCTATCTGGAAACACCATATATTTT.

CDR3 coding DNA: TGTGCCAGCAGCTTAAAGCTTCAGGGAACAGATACGCAGTATTTT. Protein product: CASSLKLQGTDTQYF. The rearrangement links TRBV7-9 to TRBJ2-3; the D gene is possibly TRBD1 (5 bases). The germline CDR1 and CDR2 sequences are SEHNR and FQNEAQ (reference sequence). This CDR3 region has 15 residues. With 2 bases removed from V and 3 bases from J, the gap between germline ends came to 12 bases.

DNA for the CDR3: TGTGCCAGCAGTTTTAGCGGGGGGGCGAACTATGGCTACACCTTC. Protein sequence: CASSFSGGANYGYTF. This chain links TRBV7-2 with TRBJ1-2; TRBD1 might be the D (6 bases). The V gene's germline CDR1 is SGHTA and CDR2 FQGNSA. The CDR3 totals 15 residues. V shed 6 bases and J shed 2 bases, with 16 bases lying between them. The whole variable domain, remainder taken from reference TRBV7-2 and TRBJ1-2, is GAGVSQSPSNKVTEKGKDVELRCDPISGHTALYWYRQSLGQGLEFLIYFQGNSAPDKSGLPSDRFSAERTGGSVSTLTIQRTQQEDSAVYLCASSFSGGANYGYTFGSGTRLTVV.

This sequence joins TRBV4-3 and TRBJ1-3; D is ambiguous. CDR3 length: 15 amino acids. In germline, CDR1 is LGHNA, CDR2 YSLEER. The V end lost 0 bases, the J end lost 0 bases, and 6 bases lay between the germline ends. CDR3 DNA: TGCGCCAGCAGCCAAGATCGGGTCTCTGGAAACACCATATATTTT. Residues: CASSQDRVSGNTIYF.

The V call is TRBV29-1, the J call TRBJ1-1; D not resolved. V lost 3 bases to trimming and J lost 8 bases, with 16 bases between them. Looked up from germline, CDR1 is SQVTM and CDR2 is ANQGSEA. The length of the CDR3 is 13 residues. The CDR3 region has the DNA TGCAGCGTTGAGGGTGGGCTGAGCCCCGAAGCTTTCTTT. Its protein product is CSVEGGLSPEAFF. Based on the CDR3 plus reference TRBV29-1 and TRBJ1-1, the full variable domain is SAVISQKPSRDICQRGTSLTIQCQVDSQVTMMFWYRQQPGQSLTLIATANQGSEATYESGFVIDKFPISRPNLTFSTLTVSNMSPEDSSIYLCSVEGGLSPEAFFGQGTRLTVV.